This T cell receptor (beta chain) was captured in a study of patients and donors after allogeneic stem cell transplantation. TCRdb analysed the RT-PCR reads with MiXCR anew, one entry per CDR3 protein. The sample holds about 88,000 distinct CDR3 sequences, roughly 52% seen once. The length of the CDR3 is 13 residues. Germline V gene data show CDR1 as SGHTA and CDR2 as FQGNSA. Trimming removed 5 bases from V and 7 bases from J; junction bases left unmatched: 6. This clonotype originated in a human donor who was either an allogeneic HSCT recipient or a stem cell or donor lymphocyte infusion donor (not recorded which). It is not recorded whose cells these are; they may come from a transplant donor. J is TRBJ1-2 and V is TRBV7-2; TRBD1 matches 8 bases. The sequenced sample was blood, either unsorted or a sorted T cell fraction (not recorded which). The CDR3 DNA is TGTGCCAGCAGCACAGACAGGGGAGGTGGCTACACCTTC. Residues: CASSTDRGGGYTF.